One sample yielded the 29 T cell receptor beta chains listed below, sequenced in a study of blood T cell repertoires in COVID-19. The protocol was immunoSEQ multiplex PCR, while the TCRdb copy is restricted to in-frame clones and leaves out a portion. The sample holds approximately 320,000 clones; roughly 90% are singletons and the top ten take 8% to 9%. The sample was PBMCs or T cells enriched from blood (not recorded which). These receptors were collected from a woman between 18 and 29 years old who had recovered from COVID-19.

The chain employs TRBV5-6 and TRBJ2-1; possibly TRBD2 for D (6 bases). The germline V and J ends were trimmed by 0 bases and 10 bases, with 11 bases remaining between them. The germline V gene has CDR1 SGHDT and CDR2 YYEEEE. The CDR3 extends over 13 amino acids. The CDR3 loop is CASSLANGGEQFF. The CDR3 coding sequence is TGTGCCAGCAGCTTGGCCAATGGAGGGGAGCAGTTCTTC.

As to this clone: The same CDR3 is also encoded by other DNA sequences in this sample. The chain joins TRBV28 to TRBJ1-1; no clear D. Per the germline V gene, CDR1 is MDHEN and CDR2 is SYDVKM. The CDR3 totals 12 residues. The germline V and J ends were trimmed by 3 bases and 0 bases, with 2 bases remaining between them. CDR3 bases: TGTGCCAGCAGTTTTATGAACACTGAAGCTTTCTTT. Its protein is CASSFMNTEAFF.

The chain couples TRBV20-1 to TRBJ1-6; perhaps TRBD1 as D (6 bases). The germline V gene has CDR1 DFQATT and CDR2 SNEGSKA (reference sequence). The CDR3 loop spans 12 amino acids. V lost 3 bases to trimming and J lost 13 bases, with 13 bases between them. Here the CDR3 reads CSASQGLDPLHF. The CDR3 coding sequence is TGCAGTGCTAGTCAGGGGCTTGACCCCCTCCACTTT.

The chain links TRBV7-2 to TRBJ2-7; 7 nucleotides agree with TRBD2. In germline, CDR1 is SGHTA, CDR2 FQGNSA. The CDR3 is made up of 15 amino acids. V gave up 1 base and J gave up 0 bases; unmatched junction bases: 3. The CDR3 DNA sequence: TGTGCCAGCAGCTTAGGTGGCGGGAGCTCCTACGAGCAGTACTTC. Translating it yields CASSLGGGSSYEQYF.

The genes are TRBV20-1 and TRBJ2-1; D is ambiguous. The CDR3 contains 11 residues. Germline-derived CDR1 and CDR2 are DFQATT and SNEGSKA (reference sequence). Trimming left V 4 bases short and J 10 bases short, with 11 bases between. CDR3 region: CSATGVLEQFF. CDR3 coding DNA: TGCAGTGCTACTGGAGTTTTAGAGCAGTTCTTC.

This chain uses TRBV5-1 with TRBJ2-1; D gene uncertain. Trimming stripped 0 bases from V and 6 bases from J, with 7 bases between. Looked up from germline, CDR1 is SGHRS and CDR2 is YFSETQ. The CDR3 extends over 13 amino acids. This chain's CDR3 is CASSLGLSNEQFF. In DNA, the CDR3 is TGCGCCAGCAGCTTGGGACTTTCCAATGAGCAGTTCTTC.

This clone occurred once. The chain joins TRBV19 to TRBJ2-7; 9 bases map to TRBD1. V was pared by 6 bases and J by 4 bases, with 7 bases of the junction left unmatched. Germline CDR1 is LNHDA and CDR2 is SQIVND (reference sequence). The CDR3 totals 14 residues. CDR3 sequence: CASSSGTGSYEQYF. CDR3 bases: TGTGCCAGTAGCTCCGGGACAGGGTCGTACGAGCAGTACTTC.

The chain couples TRBV7-2 to TRBJ1-1; D is ambiguous. Germline CDR1 is SGHTA and CDR2 is FQGNSA. The CDR3 is 13 amino acids. Deletions cut 4 bases from V and 4 bases from J, with 10 bases between. CDR3 sequence (DNA): TGTGCCAGCAGCTCACGGTTTGTCACTGAAGCTTTCTTT. The encoded protein is CASSSRFVTEAFF.

The genes are TRBV11-2 and TRBJ2-7; 8 nucleotides line up with TRBD1. With 0 bases clipped from V and 3 bases from J, the junction kept 7 bases outside the gene matches. This CDR3 comprises 16 residues. From germline, CDR1 is SGHAT and CDR2 FQNNGV. CDR3 sequence reads: CASSLDEWDRRYEQYF. The CDR3 nucleotides are TGTGCCAGCAGCTTAGATGAATGGGACAGGCGCTACGAGCAGTACTTC.

This clone was found a few times. V is TRBV6-5 and J is TRBJ1-1; D not certain. This CDR3 comprises 15 residues. CDR1 is MNHEY, CDR2 SVGAGI, per germline. V shed 5 bases and J shed 3 bases, with 16 bases lying between them. In DNA form, the CDR3 reads TGTGCCAGCAGTATTTTTGGCCTAGCGGACACTGAAGCTTTCTTT. Translating gives CASSIFGLADTEAFF.

The chain combines TRBV29-1 with TRBJ1-1, with D perhaps TRBD1 (5 bases). The CDR3 has 13 residues. Trimming pared 7 bases from V and 4 bases from J, leaving 16 bases between. Germline V gene data show CDR1 as SQVTM and CDR2 as ANQGSEA. The CDR3, as DNA: TGCAGCGCCGGGAAGGGGCGGGGCACTGAAGCTTTCTTT. This sequence encodes CSAGKGRGTEAFF.

The gene calls are TRBV18 and TRBJ2-2; TRBD1 is a possible D gene (5 bases). Trimming took off 5 bases at V and 1 base at J, with 20 bases between the two ends. Germline CDR1 is KGHSH and CDR2 is LQKENI. The CDR3 consists of 18 residues. The CDR3, as DNA: TGTGCCAGCTCATCCACCTATGTAAGACAGCAGAACACCGGGGAGCTGTTTTTT. Translating it yields CASSSTYVRQQNTGELFF.

The count of this clone is one. The rearrangement uses TRBV2 and TRBJ2-2; TRBD1 agrees at 9 bases. The V gene end was trimmed by 7 bases and the J gene end by 4 bases; junction bases not matched to a gene: 7. Germline-derived CDR1 and CDR2 are SNHLY and FYNNEI. The CDR3 runs 15 residues. As DNA, the CDR3 is TGTGCCAGCAACCGGGACAGGGAAGTCACCGGGGAGCTGTTTTTT. Encoded protein: CASNRDREVTGELFF.

The chain joins TRBV27 to TRBJ2-3; D unresolved. Germline V gene lookup returns CDR1 MNHEY and CDR2 SMNVEV (reference sequence). The ends were cut back, 8 bases at V and 2 bases at J, with 14 bases in the middle. This CDR3 has 14 residues. The CDR3 loop reads CASGGDSYTDTQYF. CDR3 sequence (DNA): TGTGCCAGCGGCGGCGACTCGTACACAGATACGCAGTATTTT.

V and J are TRBV2 and TRBJ1-6, with 7 bases aligning to TRBD1. V shed 8 bases and J 6 bases; nucleotides not matched to a gene: 7. The germline CDR1 and CDR2 sequences are SNHLY and FYNNEI. The CDR3 is made up of 14 amino acids. CDR3 sequence: CASSGTVLNSPLHF. In nucleotides, the CDR3 is TGTGCCAGCTCCGGGACAGTTCTTAATTCACCCCTCCACTTT. Full variable domain (rest looked up from reference TRBV2 and TRBJ1-6): EPEVTQTPSHQVTQMGQEVILRCVPISNHLYFYWYRQILGQKVEFLVSFYNNEISEKSEIFDDQFSVERPDGSNFTLKIRSTKLEDSAMYFCASSGTVLNSPLHFGNGTRLTVT.

With regard to this clone: At the DNA level, this CDR3 is encoded by other sequences in the same sample as well. This chain links TRBV7-2 with TRBJ1-1; a possible D gene is TRBD1 (5 bases). The CDR3 is made up of 13 amino acids. The V end lost 2 bases, the J end lost 5 bases, and 9 bases lay between the germline ends. Germline V lookup: CDR1 SGHTA, CDR2 FQGNSA. CDR3 sequence reads: CASSLTGGTEAFF. The CDR3 DNA reads TGTGCCAGCAGCTTAACAGGAGGGACTGAAGCTTTCTTT.

The genes are TRBV7-2 and TRBJ1-2, with D perhaps TRBD1 (6 bases). V shed 5 bases and J shed 2 bases, with 9 bases lying between them. The CDR3 spans 13 residues. Germline V lookup: CDR1 SGHTA, CDR2 FQGNSA. The CDR3 DNA reads TGTGCCAGCAGCCGGACAGAAAACTATGGCTACACCTTC. Translated: CASSRTENYGYTF.

The J gene is TRBJ1-6, the V gene TRBV6-5; D unclear. V was trimmed by 7 bases and J by 6 bases, leaving 16 bases between them. CDR1 is MNHEY and CDR2 is SVGAGI in the germline V gene. The length of the CDR3 is 15 residues. As DNA, the CDR3 is TGTGCCAGCACAGCTAATAGGCGGATTAATTCACCCCTCCACTTT. It is translated as CASTANRRINSPLHF.

Sample share makes this clone medium-sized. This rearrangement joins TRBV6-5 to TRBJ1-1; 7 bases match TRBD1. This CDR3 has 14 residues. Germline V gene lookup returns CDR1 MNHEY and CDR2 SVGAGI. With V trimmed by 6 bases and J by 6 bases, 10 bases remained unmatched. The CDR3 DNA sequence: TGTGCCAGCAGCCCGGGGACAGAGTCTTCTGAAGCTTTCTTT. Protein: CASSPGTESSEAFF.

This chain uses TRBV6-2 or TRBV6-3 with TRBJ1-5; D gene unclear. The germline V and J ends were trimmed by 2 bases and 2 bases, with 4 bases remaining between them. Germline V gene data show CDR1 as MNHEY and CDR2 as SVGEGT. The CDR3 length is 13 residues. The chain's CDR3 is CASSYRGNQPQHF. The CDR3, as DNA: TGTGCCAGCAGTTACCGGGGCAATCAGCCCCAGCATTTT.

In this sample, this clone turned up a few times. V usage is TRBV5-1 and J usage is TRBJ2-1; 8 nucleotides agree with TRBD2. The V and J ends lost 0 bases and 10 bases, in that order; junction bases with no gene match: 9. Per germline, CDR1 SGHRS and CDR2 YFSETQ. This CDR3 contains 15 residues. The CDR3 coding sequence is TGCGCCAGCAGCTTGGCTAGCGGGCTCGTAAGAGAGCAGTTCTTC. Translated, it gives CASSLASGLVREQFF.

The chain has TRBV6-4 and TRBJ1-5; possible D gene TRBD1, 5 bases. Germline V CDR1 and CDR2: MRHNA, SNTAGT. The CDR3 sequence is 14 residues long. Trimming took off 3 bases at V and 1 base at J, with 7 bases between the two ends. The CDR3 DNA reads as TGTGCCAGCAGTGAGCAGGGAAGCAATCAGCCCCAGCATTTT. Its protein is CASSEQGSNQPQHF.

This chain connects TRBV9 to TRBJ1-1; D is perhaps TRBD1 (5 bases). This CDR3 contains 15 residues. Per the germline V gene, CDR1 is SGDLS and CDR2 is YYNGEE. V was trimmed by 0 bases and J by 10 bases, leaving 19 bases between them. In DNA, the CDR3 is TGTGCCAGCAGCGTAGGTCCAGGGCAATCTTTTGGAGCTTTCTTT. This encodes CASSVGPGQSFGAFF.

This sequence joins TRBV15 and TRBJ1-5; TRBD1 is a possible D gene (5 bases). The CDR3 is 15 residues long. Trimming took 0 bases from V and 7 from J, leaving 13 bases between them. CDR1 LNHNV and CDR2 YYDKDF come from the germline V gene (reference sequence). The CDR3 coding sequence is TGTGCCACCAGCAGAGAGGTAGGGGTAGGGCAGCCCCAGCATTTT. This translates into CATSREVGVGQPQHF.

This chain connects TRBV27 to TRBJ2-1; no clear D gene. Germline CDR1 is MNHEY and CDR2 is SMNVEV (reference sequence). This CDR3 region has 14 residues. V lost 4 bases and J lost 8, with 15 bases in between. The CDR3 sequence is CASSWSSQNDEQFF. The CDR3 DNA is TGTGCCAGCAGTTGGTCTTCACAGAACGATGAGCAGTTCTTC.

This clone was counted a few times. The gene calls are TRBV27 and TRBJ2-5, with D perhaps TRBD2 (6 bases). The CDR3 has 14 residues. Per the germline V gene, CDR1 is MNHEY and CDR2 is SMNVEV (reference sequence). Trimming stripped 0 bases from V and 7 bases from J, with 12 bases between. CDR3 region: CASSLSGRRVTQYF. CDR3 in DNA: TGTGCCAGCAGTTTATCGGGGAGGAGGGTGACCCAGTACTTC.

The J gene is TRBJ2-3, the V gene TRBV6-1; 7 positions agree with TRBD1. J was trimmed by 6 bases and V by 4 bases; bases with no gene match: 1. CDR1 is MNHNS, CDR2 SASEGT, per germline. This CDR3 comprises 12 residues. The DNA of the CDR3 is TGTGCCAGCAGTGCACAGGGGGATACGCAGTATTTT. It encodes CASSAQGDTQYF.

The rearrangement joins TRBV3-1 (or the pseudogene TRBV3-2) to TRBJ2-2; D is perhaps TRBD2 (5 bases). The CDR3 sequence is 16 residues long. CDR1 is LGHDT, CDR2 YNNKEL, per germline (reference sequence). The ends were cut back, 2 bases at V and 1 base at J, with 11 bases in the middle. The CDR3 DNA reads TGTGCCAGCAGCCAAATCACGGGGATGAACACCGGGGAGCTGTTTTTT. The encoded protein is CASSQITGMNTGELFF.

The chain links TRBV5-5 to TRBJ1-2, with D possibly TRBD1 on 6 matching bases. This CDR3 is 15 amino acids long. Germline loops: CDR1 SGHKS, CDR2 YYEKEE (reference sequence). Trimming shortened V by 7 bases and J by 3 bases, and 19 bases separated the two germline ends. The CDR3 DNA reads as TGTGCCAGCCTCAGAGCTTCGACAGGAGACTATGGCTACACCTTC. The encoded protein is CASLRASTGDYGYTF. The entire variable domain, with the rest obtained from reference TRBV5-5 and TRBJ1-2, is as follows: DAGVTQSPTHLIKTRGQQVTLRCSPISGHKSVSWYQQVLGQGPQFIFQYYEKEERGRGNFPDRFSARQFPNYSSELNVNALLLGDSALYLCASLRASTGDYGYTFGSGTRLTVV.